The entry below describes one T cell receptor (beta chain). The data are from a study of T cell changes during pregnancy in multiple sclerosis. The method was immunoSEQ multiplex PCR; TCRdb's version includes in-frame clones alone and lacks a portion of them. This sample has under 80,000 clones, with around 90% found just once. The CDR3 is 15 amino acids. The V gene end was trimmed by 5 bases and the J gene end by 5 bases; junction bases not matched to a gene: 7. The germline V gene encodes CDR1 MNHEY and CDR2 SMNVEV (reference sequence). The chain couples TRBV27 to TRBJ2-5; 11 bases match TRBD2. The material sequenced was CD4+ T cells from peripheral blood mononuclear cells, taken in the second trimester of pregnancy. The source of this sequence is a female donor with multiple sclerosis, enrolled in a pregnancy study. In DNA form, the CDR3 reads TGTGCCAGCAGTATAGCGGGGGGGATTTGGGAGACCCAGTACTTC. Encoded protein: CASSIAGGIWETQYF.